This TCR beta chain originates from a study of metastatic and nonmetastatic thyroid tumors. Original handling: A papillary thyroid cancer distant-metastasis classifier was built from CDR3 differences across clinicopathological groups. Using MiXCR, TCRdb re-called clones from the PCR reads. The authors' filters were not applied to this entry. The sample lists about 20,000 clones, 12% occurring once. Every patient was untreated before thyroid surgery. This clone was picked up many times. The source material was blood. This clonotype originated in a male donor with papillary thyroid cancer or a benign thyroid nodule (not recorded which). Some clones in this sample may be carry-over from other donors' samples.

CDR3 sequence: CASSQDGRGQTQYF. The CDR3 DNA reads TGCGCCAGCAGCCAAGATGGTCGGGGCCAGACCCAGTACTTC. The chain couples TRBV4-1 to TRBJ2-5; D could derive from TRBD1 or TRBD2 (5 bases each). CDR3 length: 14 amino acids. CDR1 is MGHRA, CDR2 YSYEKL, per germline. V was trimmed by 0 bases and J by 6 bases, leaving 11 bases between them.